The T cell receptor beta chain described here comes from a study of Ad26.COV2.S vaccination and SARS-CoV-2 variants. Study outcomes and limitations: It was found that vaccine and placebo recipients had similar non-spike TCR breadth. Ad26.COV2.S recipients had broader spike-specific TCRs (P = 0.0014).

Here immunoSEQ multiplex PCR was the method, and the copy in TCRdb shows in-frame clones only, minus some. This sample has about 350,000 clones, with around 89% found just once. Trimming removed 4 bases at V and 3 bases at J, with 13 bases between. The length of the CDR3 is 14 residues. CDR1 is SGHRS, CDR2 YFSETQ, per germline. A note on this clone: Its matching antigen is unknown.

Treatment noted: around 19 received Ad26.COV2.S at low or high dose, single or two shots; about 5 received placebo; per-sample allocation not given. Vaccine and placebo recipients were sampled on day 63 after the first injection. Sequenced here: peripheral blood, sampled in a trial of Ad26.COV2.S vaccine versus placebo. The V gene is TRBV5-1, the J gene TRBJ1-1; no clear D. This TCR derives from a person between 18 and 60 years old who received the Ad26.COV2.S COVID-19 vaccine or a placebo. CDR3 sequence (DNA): TGCGCCAGCAGCCTTCGAGGGCGCGACACTGAAGCTTTCTTT. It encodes CASSLRGRDTEAFF.